This note documents a single T cell receptor (beta chain) sequence. Its antigen is still unknown. One base away there is no much larger clone; base qualities are not given. Per the germline V gene, MDHEN is the CDR1 and SYDVKM is the CDR2. The CDR3 covers 17 residues, taking in both the cysteine and the phenylalanine. Only CDR3 DNA remains: 51 bases, in frame from the first base. Trimming costs V 6 bases and J 0 bases, and their ends lie 20 bases apart. Libraries were constructed by the immunoSEQ multiplex PCR assay. Held by TCRdb, this immuneACCESS table contains in-frame sequences only and omits some clones. Under half of the omission traces to an unresolved V gene where checked; the cause of the rest is unknown. For this sample there are tens of thousands of clones; 75% to 95% appear just once. Clones ranked in the top ten supply roughly 1.3% of the sample. This entry comes from a study of T cell changes during pregnancy in multiple sclerosis (dated by TCRdb to between 2018 and 2020). A note on the overall study: The study examined how the T cell repertoire changed over the course of pregnancy in women with multiple sclerosis.

The receptor's source is a female donor in good health, enrolled as a control in a pregnancy study. The chain was built from TRBV28 and TRBJ1-1; a weak D assignment points to TRBD1 (6 bases agree). This specimen consisted of peripheral blood, obtained after pregnancy. The nucleotides read TGTGCCAGCAGCTTACCACAGGGAATTACACTGAACACTGAAGCTTTCTTT. This translates into CASSLPQGITLNTEAFF.